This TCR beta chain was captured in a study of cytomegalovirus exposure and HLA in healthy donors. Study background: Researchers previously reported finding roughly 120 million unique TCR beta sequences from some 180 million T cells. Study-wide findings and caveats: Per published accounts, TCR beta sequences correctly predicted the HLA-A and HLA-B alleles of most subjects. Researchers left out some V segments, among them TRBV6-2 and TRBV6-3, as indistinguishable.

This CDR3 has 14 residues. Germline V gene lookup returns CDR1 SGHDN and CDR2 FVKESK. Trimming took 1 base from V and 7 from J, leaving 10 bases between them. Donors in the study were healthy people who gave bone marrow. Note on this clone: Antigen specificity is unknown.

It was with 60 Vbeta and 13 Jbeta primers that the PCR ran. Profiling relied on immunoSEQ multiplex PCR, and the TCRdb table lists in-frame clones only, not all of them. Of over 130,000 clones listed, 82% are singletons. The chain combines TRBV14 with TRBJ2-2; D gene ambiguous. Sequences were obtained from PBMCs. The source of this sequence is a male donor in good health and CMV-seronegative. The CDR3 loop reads CASSQAVASGELFF. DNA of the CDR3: TGTGCCAGCAGCCAAGCTGTTGCCAGCGGGGAGCTGTTTTTT.